Shown below are 2 T cell receptor beta chains from a single sample sequenced in a study of graft-versus-host responses after intestinal transplantation. The assay was immunoSEQ multiplex PCR, and TCRdb's table has in-frame clones only and misses some. The data contain 7,000 or so clones, around 24% of them singletons. Responders that carried the CFSE label, 200,000 of them, were plated with 200,000 irradiated, violet-dye-labeled stimulator cells. Sample: alloreactive CD8+ T cells from a mixed lymphocyte reaction culture, taken before transplantation. This sample's subset: CFSE-low proliferating T cells sorted from approximately 6-day pre-transplant mixed lymphocyte reaction (GvH or HvG direction). These TCRs come from a human patient who was an organ donor for intestinal transplantation.

This rearrangement joins TRBV21-1 to TRBJ2-3; the table's D call of TRBD1 was not tested on the DNA. TRBV21-1 is a listed pseudogene. CDR3 length equals 17 residues. CDR3 region: CASSYKLATVTQDTQYF. The CDR3 DNA reads as TGTGCCAGCAGCTACAAACTTGCTACAGTCACGCAAGATACGCAGTATTTT.

A few counts support this clone. V and J are TRBV6-1 and TRBJ2-2, with D possibly TRBD2 on 6 matching bases. In germline, CDR1 is MNHNS, CDR2 SASEGT. The ends were cut back, 10 bases at V and 8 bases at J, with 17 bases in the middle. The CDR3 covers 13 residues. The CDR3 spells CATTASVRGELFF. The CDR3 nucleotides read TGTGCCACAACCGCTAGCGTAAGGGGGGAGCTGTTTTTT.